The present T cell receptor (beta chain) was sequenced within a study of spatial heterogeneity in lung cancer. Per the germline V gene, CDR1 is MNHEY and CDR2 is SVGAGI. Trimming left V 9 bases short and J 3 bases short, with 14 bases between. This CDR3 is built from 13 residues. Each CDR3 protein is one row after TCRdb ran MiXCR on the 5' RACE reads. The table records under 30,000 distinct CDR3 sequences, roughly 4.8% of them present only once. Sample time point: sample taken at primary tumor resection. Whole RNA, isolated from tumor, nontumor lung or frozen PBMC, was sequenced without prior sorting. Samples were donated by 72 untreated early-stage non-small cell lung cancer patients.

The rearrangement links TRBV6-5 to TRBJ1-2, with D maybe TRBD1 (6 bases). The sequence came from a male donor with early-stage non-small cell lung cancer. The sample here was PBMCs, taken at surgery. Here the CDR3 DNA reads TGTGCCAGTACGGGGGGGCGCTACTATGGCTACACCTTC. Its protein is CASTGGRYYGYTF.